The sequence of this T cell receptor beta chain was determined in a study of shared clonotypes between healthy human individuals. CD45RA+ naive and CD45RA-negative memory subsets were separated from CD4+ cells. The germline V gene encodes CDR1 LNHNV and CDR2 YYDKDF (reference sequence). The CDR3 has 13 amino acids. V lost 0 bases to trimming and J lost 6 bases, with 8 bases between them. Assay: immunoSEQ multiplex PCR; the TCRdb copy retains only in-frame clones and omits some. Here the sample spans over a million clones, 95% to 99% being singletons. Input material: naive CD4+ T cells sorted from blood. Subset of the sample: CD45RA+ positively selected. The sequence came from a man aged 25-45 years in good health. The V call is TRBV15, the J call TRBJ1-2, with D possibly matching TRBD1 (5 bases). The CDR3 spells CATSRDRVDGYTF. The DNA of the CDR3 is TGTGCCACCAGCAGAGACAGGGTGGATGGCTACACCTTC.